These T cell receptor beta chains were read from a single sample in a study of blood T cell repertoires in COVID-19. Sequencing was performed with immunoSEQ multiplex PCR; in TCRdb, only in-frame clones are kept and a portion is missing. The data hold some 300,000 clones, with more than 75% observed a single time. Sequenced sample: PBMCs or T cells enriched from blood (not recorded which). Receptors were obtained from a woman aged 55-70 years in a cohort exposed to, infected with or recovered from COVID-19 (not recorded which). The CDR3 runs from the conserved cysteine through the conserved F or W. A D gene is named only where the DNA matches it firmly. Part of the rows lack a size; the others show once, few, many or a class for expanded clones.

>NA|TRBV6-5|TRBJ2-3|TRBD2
TGTGCCAGCAGAATCGGGACTAGCGGTACAGATACGCAGTATTTT
CASRIGTSGTDTQYF
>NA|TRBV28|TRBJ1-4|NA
TGTGCCAGCAGTTCGTCGGGGGCAACTAATGAAAAACTGTTTTTT
CASSSSGATNEKLFF
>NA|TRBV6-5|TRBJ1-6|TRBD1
TGTGCCAGCAGATCGGACAGGGTCCATAATTCACCCCTCCACTTT
CASRSDRVHNSPLHF
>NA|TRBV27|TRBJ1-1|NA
TGTGCCAGCATCAGGGCGGCTGAAGCTTTCTTT
CASIRAAEAFF
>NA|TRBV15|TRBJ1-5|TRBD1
TGTGCCACCAGCAGAGATCCTACAGGGGGACAGCCCCAGCATTTT
CATSRDPTGGQPQHF
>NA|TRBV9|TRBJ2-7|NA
TGTGCCAGCAGCGTAGCCCCGGGCAATAGGGGCGAGCAGTACTTC
CASSVAPGNRGEQYF
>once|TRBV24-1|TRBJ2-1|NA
TGTGCCACCACGGGTCTGACTTTCAATGAGCAGTTCTTC
CATTGLTFNEQFF
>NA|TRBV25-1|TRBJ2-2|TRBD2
TGTGCCAGCAGTGACTGGACTAGCGGATACACCGGGGAGCTGTTTTTT
CASSDWTSGYTGELFF
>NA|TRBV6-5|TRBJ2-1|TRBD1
TGTGCCAGCACCCCCAGGGGGCAATACAATGAGCAGTTCTTC
CASTPRGQYNEQFF
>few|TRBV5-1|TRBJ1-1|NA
TGCGCCAGCAGCTTGGGGTGGCGGGGGTCGGGGGACACTGAAGCTTTCTTT
CASSLGWRGSGDTEAFF
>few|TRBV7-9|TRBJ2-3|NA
TGTGCCAGCAGCTTAGAGTGGAGCGCGGGCACAGATACGCAGTATTTT
CASSLEWSAGTDTQYF
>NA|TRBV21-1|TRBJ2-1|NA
TGTGCCAGCAGCACAGCGGGAGGGCCGGGTGAGCAGTTCTTC
CASSTAGGPGEQFF
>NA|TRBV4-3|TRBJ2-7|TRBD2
TGCGCCAGCAGCCAAGTGAGCGGGGCCAACGAGCAGTACTTC
CASSQVSGANEQYF
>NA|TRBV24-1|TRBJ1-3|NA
TGTGCCACCAACGGGCGGGAGGAAAGTGGAAACACCATATATTTT
CATNGREESGNTIYF
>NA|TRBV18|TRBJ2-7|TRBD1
TGTGCCAGCTCACCACCCGGACAGGGCTACGAGCAGTACTTC
CASSPPGQGYEQYF
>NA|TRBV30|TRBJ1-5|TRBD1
TGTGCCTGGGGGACCGGGACAGGGTATCAGCCCCAGCATTTT
CAWGTGTGYQPQHF
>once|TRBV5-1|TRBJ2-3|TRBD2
TGCGCCAGCAGCTTGGGCGGGAGAAGTACAGATACGCAGTATTTT
CASSLGGRSTDTQYF
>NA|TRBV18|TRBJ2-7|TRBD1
TGTGCCAGCTCACCTGGGACAGGGTCCTACGAGCAGTACTTC
CASSPGTGSYEQYF
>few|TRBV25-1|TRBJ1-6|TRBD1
TGTGCCAGCAGTGCCGACAGGGGTTGGAATTCACCCCTCCACTTT
CASSADRGWNSPLHF
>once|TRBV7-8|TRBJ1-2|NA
TGTGCCAGCAGCTTAAATAGTCGTTTGTCTGGCTACACCTTC
CASSLNSRLSGYTF
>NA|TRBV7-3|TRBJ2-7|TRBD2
TGTGCCAGCAGCGCAGGGACTACCTACGAGCAGTACTTC
CASSAGTTYEQYF
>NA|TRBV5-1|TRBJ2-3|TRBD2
TGCGCCAGCAGCTTGGAACTAGCGGGAGCAGCCGAAAGGAATACGCAGTATTTT
CASSLELAGAAERNTQYF
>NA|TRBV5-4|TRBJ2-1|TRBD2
TGTGCCAGCAGCGTCGACGGACTAGCGATTAATGAGCAGTTCTTC
CASSVDGLAINEQFF
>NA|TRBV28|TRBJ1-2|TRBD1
TGTGCCAGCAGAGATACCGGGACAGGGTTAGGAAGGGGCTACACCTTC
CASRDTGTGLGRGYTF
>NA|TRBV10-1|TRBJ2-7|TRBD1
TGCGCCAGCAGTGAGTCTGGGGCAGGGGGCATTTACGAGCAGTACTTC
CASSESGAGGIYEQYF
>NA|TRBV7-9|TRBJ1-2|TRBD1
TGTGCCAGCAGCTTAGAGATGGGGACAGGGGGTGGTGGCTACACCTTC
CASSLEMGTGGGGYTF
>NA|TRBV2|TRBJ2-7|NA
TGTGCCAGCAGTAACCAGGAGGGATCTTCCTACGAGCAGTACTTC
CASSNQEGSSYEQYF
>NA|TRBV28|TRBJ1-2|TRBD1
TGTGCCACCCGGACAGGGGGGATTTATGGCTACACCTTC
CATRTGGIYGYTF
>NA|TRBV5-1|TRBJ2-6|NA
TGCGCCAGCAGCTTAGTGGGACACTCTGGGGCCAACGTCCTGACTTTC
CASSLVGHSGANVLTF
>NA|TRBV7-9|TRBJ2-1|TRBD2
TGTGCCAGCAGCCTTACTAGCGCGACCCCCAATGAGCAGTTCTTC
CASSLTSATPNEQFF
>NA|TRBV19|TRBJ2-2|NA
TGTGCCAGTACCCCAAGGAGGAACGCCGGGGAGCTGTTTTTT
CASTPRRNAGELFF
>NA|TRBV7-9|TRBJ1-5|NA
TGTGCCAGCAGCTTAGAGGGTGGGGCCGCGCTTCAGCCCCAGCATTTT
CASSLEGGAALQPQHF
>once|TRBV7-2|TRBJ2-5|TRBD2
TGTGCCAGCAGCTTAGTTCCTAGCGGGGGCCTCCAAGAGACCCAGTACTTC
CASSLVPSGGLQETQYF
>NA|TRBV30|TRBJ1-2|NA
TGTGCCTGGAATAGGGGCTATGGCTACACCTTC
CAWNRGYGYTF
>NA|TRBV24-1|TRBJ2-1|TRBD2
TGTGCCACCAGTGATCGCGAGCGGGGGAGCTCCTACAATGAGCAGTTCTTC
CATSDRERGSSYNEQFF
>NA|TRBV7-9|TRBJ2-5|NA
TGTGCCAGCAGCTCGGACAGCCAAGAGACCCAGTACTTC
CASSSDSQETQYF
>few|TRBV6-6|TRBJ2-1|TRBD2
TGTGCCAGCAGCCCCGGGTTTGGGACTAGCGGGAAGATTTCCTACAATGAGCAGTTCTTC
CASSPGFGTSGKISYNEQFF
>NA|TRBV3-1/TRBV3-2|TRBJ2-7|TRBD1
TGTGCCAGCAGCCACCTAGACAGGGACGAGCAGTACTTC
CASSHLDRDEQYF
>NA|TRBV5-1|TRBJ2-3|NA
TGCGCCAGCAGCTTGGCCGGCGGCCGTAGATCTGATACGCAGTATTTT
CASSLAGGRRSDTQYF
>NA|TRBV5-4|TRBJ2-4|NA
TGTGCCAGCAGCTTTCCTGCGGGACCAGCCAAAAACATTCAGTACTTC
CASSFPAGPAKNIQYF
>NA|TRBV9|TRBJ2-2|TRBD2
TGTGCCAGCAGCAGACTAGCGGACAACACCGGGGAGCTGTTTTTT
CASSRLADNTGELFF
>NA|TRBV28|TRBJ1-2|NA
TGTGCCAGCAGGTCAAGACAGGCAATTGTAGGCTACACCTTC
CASRSRQAIVGYTF
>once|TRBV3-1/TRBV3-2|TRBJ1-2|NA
TGTGCCAGCAGCCACCTGGGGCTCTATGGCTACACCTTC
CASSHLGLYGYTF
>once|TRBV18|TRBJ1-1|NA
TGTGCCAGCTCACCACCGGGCAGGAACACTGAAGCTTTCTTT
CASSPPGRNTEAFF
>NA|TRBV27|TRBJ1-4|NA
TGTGCCAGCAGTCCCCAGGGCCTAGGGGAAAAACTGTTTTTT
CASSPQGLGEKLFF
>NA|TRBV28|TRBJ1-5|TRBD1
TGTGCCAGTCGACAGGGTGGAGTTTACTGGGATCAGCCCCAGCATTTT
CASRQGGVYWDQPQHF
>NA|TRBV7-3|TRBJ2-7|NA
TGTGCCAGCAGCTCTATGGGGTCAGGGTCCGAGCAGTACTTC
CASSSMGSGSEQYF
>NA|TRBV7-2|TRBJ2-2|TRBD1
TGTGCCAGCAGCTTAATGGCCAGGGGGCTGTTTGGGGAGCTGTTTTTT
CASSLMARGLFGELFF
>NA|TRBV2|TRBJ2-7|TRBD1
TGTGCCAGCAGTGACGGACAGGGGGCGAGAAACGAGCAGTACTTC
CASSDGQGARNEQYF